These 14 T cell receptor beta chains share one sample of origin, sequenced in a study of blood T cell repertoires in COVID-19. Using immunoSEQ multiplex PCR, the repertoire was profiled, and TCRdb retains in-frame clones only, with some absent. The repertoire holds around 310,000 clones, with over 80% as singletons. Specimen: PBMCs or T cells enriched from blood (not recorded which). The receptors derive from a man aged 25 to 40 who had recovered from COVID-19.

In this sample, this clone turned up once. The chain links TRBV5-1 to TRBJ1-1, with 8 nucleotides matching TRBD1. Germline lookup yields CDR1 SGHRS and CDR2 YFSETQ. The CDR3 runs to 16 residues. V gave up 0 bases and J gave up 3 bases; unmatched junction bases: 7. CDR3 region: CASSLVQGARYTEAFF. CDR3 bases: TGCGCCAGCAGCTTGGTCCAGGGGGCTAGGTACACTGAAGCTTTCTTT. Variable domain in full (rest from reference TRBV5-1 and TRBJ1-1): KAGVTQTPRYLIKTRGQQVTLSCSPISGHRSVSWYQQTPGQGLQFLFEYFSETQRNKGNFPGRFSGRQFSNSRSEMNVSTLELGDSALYLCASSLVQGARYTEAFFGQGTRLTVV.

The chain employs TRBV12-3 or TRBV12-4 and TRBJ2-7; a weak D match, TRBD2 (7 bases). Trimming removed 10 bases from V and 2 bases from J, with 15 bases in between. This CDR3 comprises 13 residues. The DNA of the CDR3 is TGTGCCAAGCCCCTAGGGGGGGCCTACGAGCAGTACTTC. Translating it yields CAKPLGGAYEQYF.

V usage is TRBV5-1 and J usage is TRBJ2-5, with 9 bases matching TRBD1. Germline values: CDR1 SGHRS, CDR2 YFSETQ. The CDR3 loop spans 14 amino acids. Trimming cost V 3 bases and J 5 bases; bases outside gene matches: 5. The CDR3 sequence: CASSSYRGHETQYF. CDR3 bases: TGCGCCAGCAGCTCTTACAGGGGGCACGAGACCCAGTACTTC.

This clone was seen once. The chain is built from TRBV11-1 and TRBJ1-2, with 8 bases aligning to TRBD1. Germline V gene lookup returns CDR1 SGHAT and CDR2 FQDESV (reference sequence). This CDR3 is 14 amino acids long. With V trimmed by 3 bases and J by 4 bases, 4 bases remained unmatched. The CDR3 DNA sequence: TGTGCCAGCAGCTTGGGACAGGACCCCTATGGCTACACCTTC. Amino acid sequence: CASSLGQDPYGYTF.

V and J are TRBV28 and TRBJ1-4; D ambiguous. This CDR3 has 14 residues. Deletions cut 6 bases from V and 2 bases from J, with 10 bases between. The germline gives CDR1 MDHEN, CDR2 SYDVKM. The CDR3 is CASRPWSTNEKLFF. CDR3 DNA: TGTGCCAGCAGGCCTTGGAGTACTAATGAAAAACTGTTTTTT. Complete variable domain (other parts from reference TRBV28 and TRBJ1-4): DVKVTQSSRYLVKRTGEKVFLECVQDMDHENMFWYRQDPGLGLRLIYFSYDVKMKEKGDIPEGYSVSREKKERFSLILESASTNQTSMYLCASRPWSTNEKLFFGSGTQLSVL.

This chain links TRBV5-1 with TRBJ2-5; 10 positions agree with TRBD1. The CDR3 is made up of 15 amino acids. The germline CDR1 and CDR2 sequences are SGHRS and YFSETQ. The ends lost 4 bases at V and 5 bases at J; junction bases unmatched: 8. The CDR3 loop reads CASSADRGQGETQYF. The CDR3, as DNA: TGCGCCAGCAGCGCCGACAGGGGGCAGGGCGAGACCCAGTACTTC.

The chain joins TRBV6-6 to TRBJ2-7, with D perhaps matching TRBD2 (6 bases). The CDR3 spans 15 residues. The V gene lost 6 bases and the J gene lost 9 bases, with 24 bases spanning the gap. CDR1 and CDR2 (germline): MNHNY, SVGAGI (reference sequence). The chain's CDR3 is CASRSGDLPSKRQYF. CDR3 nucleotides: TGTGCCAGCAGATCGGGGGACCTCCCCTCAAAAAGGCAGTACTTC.

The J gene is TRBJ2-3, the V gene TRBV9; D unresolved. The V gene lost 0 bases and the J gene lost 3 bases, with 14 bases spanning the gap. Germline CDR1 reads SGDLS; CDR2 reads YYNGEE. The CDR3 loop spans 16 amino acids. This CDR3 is CASSVEFGTATDTQYF. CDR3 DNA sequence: TGTGCCAGCAGCGTAGAATTCGGTACCGCGACAGATACGCAGTATTTT. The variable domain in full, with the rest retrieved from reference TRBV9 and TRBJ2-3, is DSGVTQTPKHLITATGQRVTLRCSPRSGDLSVYWYQQSLDQGLQFLIQYYNGEERAKGNILERFSAQQFPDLHSELNLSSLELGDSALYFCASSVEFGTATDTQYFGPGTRLTVL.

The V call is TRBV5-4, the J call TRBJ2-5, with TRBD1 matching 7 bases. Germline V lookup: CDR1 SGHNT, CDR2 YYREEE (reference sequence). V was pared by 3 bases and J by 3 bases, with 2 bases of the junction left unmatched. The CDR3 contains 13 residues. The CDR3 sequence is CASSYDREETQYF. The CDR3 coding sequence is TGTGCCAGCAGCTACGACAGGGAAGAGACCCAGTACTTC.

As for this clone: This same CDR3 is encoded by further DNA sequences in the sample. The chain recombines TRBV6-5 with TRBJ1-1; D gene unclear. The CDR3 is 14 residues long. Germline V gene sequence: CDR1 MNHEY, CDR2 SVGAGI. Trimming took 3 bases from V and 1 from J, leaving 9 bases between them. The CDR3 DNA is TGTGCCAGCAGTTATCGTGAGGGGAACACTGAAGCTTTCTTT. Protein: CASSYREGNTEAFF.

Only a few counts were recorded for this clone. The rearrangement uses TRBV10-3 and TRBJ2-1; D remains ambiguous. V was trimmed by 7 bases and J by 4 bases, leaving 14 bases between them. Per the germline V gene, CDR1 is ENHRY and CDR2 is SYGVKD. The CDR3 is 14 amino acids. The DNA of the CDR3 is TGTGCCATCAAGGAGACCTCACTTTACAATGAGCAGTTCTTC. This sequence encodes CAIKETSLYNEQFF.

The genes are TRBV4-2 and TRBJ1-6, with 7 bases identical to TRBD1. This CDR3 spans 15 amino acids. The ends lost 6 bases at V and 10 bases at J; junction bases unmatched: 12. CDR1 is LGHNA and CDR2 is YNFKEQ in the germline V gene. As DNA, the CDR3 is TGTGCCAGCAGTTTGACCTACAGGGGCGGATCACCCCTCCACTTT. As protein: CASSLTYRGGSPLHF.

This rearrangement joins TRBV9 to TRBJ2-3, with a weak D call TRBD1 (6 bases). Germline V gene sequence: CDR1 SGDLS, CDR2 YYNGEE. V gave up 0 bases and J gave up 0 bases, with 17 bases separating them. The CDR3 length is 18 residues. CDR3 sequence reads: CASSVVGSGTSSTDTQYF. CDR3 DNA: TGTGCCAGCAGCGTAGTAGGGTCCGGGACATCTAGCACAGATACGCAGTATTTT.

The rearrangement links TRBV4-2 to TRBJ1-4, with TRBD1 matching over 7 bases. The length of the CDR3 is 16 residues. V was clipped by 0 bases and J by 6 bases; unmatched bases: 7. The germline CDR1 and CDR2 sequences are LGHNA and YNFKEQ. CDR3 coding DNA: TGTGCCAGCAGCCAAGAAACAGACAGGGAATATGAAAAACTGTTTTTT. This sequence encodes CASSQETDREYEKLFF.